Below, 17 T cell receptor beta chains from the same sample are listed, as sequenced in a study of blood T cell repertoires in COVID-19. The protocol was immunoSEQ multiplex PCR, while the TCRdb copy is restricted to in-frame clones and leaves out a portion. The profile shows under 300,000 clones, approximately 78% of them singletons. Source material: peripheral blood. The receptors originated from a woman aged 18-29 years with acute or convalescent COVID-19.

V usage is TRBV6-1 and J usage is TRBJ1-6, with TRBD1 as a possible D gene (5 bases). Germline V lookup: CDR1 MNHNS, CDR2 SASEGT. Trimming took off 0 bases at V and 8 bases at J, with 11 bases between the two ends. The CDR3 runs to 15 residues. The CDR3 loop reads CASSEAGGDHSPLHF. CDR3 nucleotide sequence: TGTGCCAGCAGTGAAGCTGGGGGGGATCATTCACCCCTCCACTTT.

This clone has a handful of counts. This chain connects TRBV25-1 to TRBJ1-1, with 7 bases fitting TRBD1. This CDR3 region has 14 residues. J was trimmed by 4 bases and V by 2 bases; bases with no gene match: 4. From germline, CDR1 is MGHDK and CDR2 SYGVNS. CDR3 nucleotides: TGTGCCAGCAGTGAAGCAGGGGGTTTCACTGAAGCTTTCTTT. Amino acids: CASSEAGGFTEAFF.

The rearrangement links TRBV19 to TRBJ2-5; 15 nucleotides agree with TRBD2. Germline V gene data show CDR1 as LNHDA and CDR2 as SQIVND (reference sequence). CDR3 length equals 22 residues. Losses at the gene ends were 3 bases for V and 4 bases for J; bases not matched to a gene: 21. The CDR3 coding sequence is TGTGCCAGTAGTATTCGGGCCAGGACTAGCGGGAGGGCCGGGCATGTTGGAGAGACCCAGTACTTC. Residues: CASSIRARTSGRAGHVGETQYF.

This clone was seen once. This chain links TRBV5-5 with TRBJ2-2; maybe TRBD1 (6 bases). Trimming cost V 3 bases and J 7 bases, with 16 bases left between them. Germline V gene data show CDR1 as SGHKS and CDR2 as YYEKEE (reference sequence). The CDR3 has 15 amino acids. CDR3 residues: CASSSEGGPHGELFF. The CDR3 nucleotides are TGTGCCAGCAGCTCGGAAGGGGGACCGCACGGGGAGCTGTTTTTT. Drawing the rest from reference TRBV5-5 and TRBJ2-2, the complete variable domain is DAGVTQSPTHLIKTRGQQVTLRCSPISGHKSVSWYQQVLGQGPQFIFQYYEKEERGRGNFPDRFSARQFPNYSSELNVNALLLGDSALYLCASSSEGGPHGELFFGEGSRLTVL.

The sample holds one count of this clone. J is TRBJ2-1 and V is TRBV7-8, with 7 bases matching TRBD2. The V and J ends lost 1 base and 2 bases, in that order; junction bases with no gene match: 2. The germline V gene has CDR1 SGHVS and CDR2 FQNEAQ. The CDR3 consists of 15 residues. CDR3 DNA: TGTGCCAGCAGCTTAGGGCTAGCGGCCTACAATGAGCAGTTCTTC. Translating gives CASSLGLAAYNEQFF.

The CDR3 bases are TGTGCCAGCAGCCCCTCGGCGGGGCCTTACAATGAGCAGTTCTTC. This sequence encodes CASSPSAGPYNEQFF. The rearrangement joins TRBV14 to TRBJ2-1; tentative D call: TRBD2 (6 bases). CDR1 and CDR2 from the germline V gene are SGHDN and FVKESK. The CDR3 extends over 15 amino acids. V lost 4 bases, J lost 4 bases, and 14 bases lay in between.

The V and J genes are TRBV28 and TRBJ1-5; D call uncertain. The germline V gene has CDR1 MDHEN and CDR2 SYDVKM. The CDR3 has 15 amino acids. Trimming stripped 5 bases from V and 4 bases from J, with 15 bases between. CDR3 bases: TGTGCCAGCAGTGGCGCGGTGCTTGTGAATCAGCCCCAGCATTTT. It codes for CASSGAVLVNQPQHF.

V is TRBV4-3 and J is TRBJ1-2; no reliable D call. The germline gives CDR1 LGHNA, CDR2 YSLEER. The ends were cut back, 0 bases at V and 5 bases at J, with 7 bases in the middle. There are 13 residues in the CDR3. The CDR3 DNA follows: TGCGCCAGCAGCCAAGAGGGCCTTTATGGCTACACCTTC. This translates into CASSQEGLYGYTF.

V gene TRBV6-5 combines with J gene TRBJ2-1; 9 nucleotides align to TRBD2. Germline trimming cut 10 bases from V and 4 bases from J; bases unmatched to any gene: 2. This CDR3 region has 12 residues. Germline CDR1 reads MNHEY; CDR2 reads SVGAGI. CDR3 nucleotide sequence: TGTGCCACTAGCGGGGATTACAATGAGCAGTTCTTC. Translated, it gives CATSGDYNEQFF.

The chain has TRBV10-1 and TRBJ2-7; 10 nucleotides line up with TRBD1. The CDR3 is 15 residues long. Germline V lookup: CDR1 WNHNN, CDR2 SYGVQD (reference sequence). Germline trimming cut 6 bases from V and 5 bases from J; bases unmatched to any gene: 10. Here the CDR3 DNA reads TGCGCCAGCAGCCGGACGGGACAGGGGCTCGACGAGCAGTACTTC. Protein sequence: CASSRTGQGLDEQYF.

The CDR3 DNA reads as TGTGCCAGCAGACTTAACCAAGCTTTCTTT. As protein: CASRLNQAFF. The J gene is TRBJ1-1, the V gene TRBV28; D uncertain. Germline-derived CDR1 and CDR2 are MDHEN and SYDVKM. V lost 6 bases and J 9 bases, leaving 8 bases between the germline ends. This CDR3 is built from 10 residues.

The chain recombines TRBV4-2 with TRBJ1-5; no definite D call. Deletions cut 2 bases from V and 3 bases from J, with 8 bases between. Germline CDR1 LGHNA, CDR2 YNFKEQ. The CDR3 is 14 residues long. The CDR3 sequence is CASSQTLDNQPQHF. CDR3 bases: TGTGCCAGCAGCCAAACCCTAGACAATCAGCCCCAGCATTTT.

This chain links TRBV3-1 (or the pseudogene TRBV3-2) with TRBJ2-5; 9 positions agree with TRBD2. Germline CDR1 is LGHDT and CDR2 is YNNKEL (reference sequence). V shed 3 bases and J 5 bases; nucleotides not matched to a gene: 10. The CDR3 contains 16 residues. As DNA, the CDR3 is TGTGCCAGCAGCCATCCTAGCGGGGAGACTAGGGAGACCCAGTACTTC. It codes for CASSHPSGETRETQYF.

Worth noting for this clone: Its ends do not fully match the called genes, so a read error is possible. The chain couples TRBV28 to TRBJ2-1; 16 bases match TRBD2. The V gene's germline CDR1 is MDHEN and CDR2 SYDVKM. CDR3 size: 14 residues. The CDR3: CASSSGTSGRAIIF. The CDR3 nucleotides read TGTGCCAGCAGTTCTGGGACTAGCGGGAGGGCGATTATCTTC.

This clone was observed a few times. The chain carries TRBV2 and TRBJ2-3; D is perhaps TRBD1 (6 bases). The CDR3 contains 15 residues. The germline V and J ends were trimmed by 7 bases and 0 bases, with 14 bases remaining between them. Germline-derived CDR1 and CDR2 are SNHLY and FYNNEI. CDR3 sequence: CASNPQGTSTDTQYF. CDR3 DNA sequence: TGTGCCAGCAATCCACAGGGAACTAGCACAGATACGCAGTATTTT.

The chain recombines TRBV3-1 (or the pseudogene TRBV3-2) with TRBJ2-7; 9 positions agree with TRBD2. The CDR3 spans 15 residues. The germline V gene encodes CDR1 LGHDT and CDR2 YNNKEL (reference sequence). V lost 3 bases, J lost 2 bases, and 5 bases stayed unmatched. The CDR3, as DNA: TGTGCCAGCAGCCAGGAGGTAGCGGGGGCCTACGAGCAGTACTTC. Translated, it gives CASSQEVAGAYEQYF.

The chain carries TRBV21-1 and TRBJ2-7; the listed D gene, TRBD1, was not tested against the DNA. TRBV21-1 is a recognized pseudogene. CDR3 size: 16 residues. In DNA, the CDR3 is TGTGCCAGCAGCAATCTCCCACAGGAGAGCTCCTACGAGCAGTACTTC. Its protein product is CASSNLPQESSYEQYF.